This TCR beta chain emerged from a study of Tregs in tolerant kidney transplant recipients. Generated by immunoSEQ multiplex PCR, the TCRdb table keeps only in-frame clones and is missing some. The sample data list approximately 52,000 clones. This sample comprised CD4+ T cells from blood, obtained before the transplant. The sequence came from a human donor who received a combined kidney and bone marrow transplant.

This CDR3 is CASGLAGPSYEQYF. The DNA read from the CDR3 is TGTGCCAGCGGACTAGCGGGTCCCTCCTACGAG. The V gene is TRBV7-9, the J gene TRBJ2-7, with 11 bases fitting TRBD2. Sequencing ends 3 residues short of the CDR3 end; the germline J gene provides the rest. The germline CDR1 and CDR2 sequences are SEHNR and FQNEAQ (reference sequence). J was trimmed by 0 bases and V by 8 bases; bases with no gene match: 3. This CDR3 is 14 amino acids long.